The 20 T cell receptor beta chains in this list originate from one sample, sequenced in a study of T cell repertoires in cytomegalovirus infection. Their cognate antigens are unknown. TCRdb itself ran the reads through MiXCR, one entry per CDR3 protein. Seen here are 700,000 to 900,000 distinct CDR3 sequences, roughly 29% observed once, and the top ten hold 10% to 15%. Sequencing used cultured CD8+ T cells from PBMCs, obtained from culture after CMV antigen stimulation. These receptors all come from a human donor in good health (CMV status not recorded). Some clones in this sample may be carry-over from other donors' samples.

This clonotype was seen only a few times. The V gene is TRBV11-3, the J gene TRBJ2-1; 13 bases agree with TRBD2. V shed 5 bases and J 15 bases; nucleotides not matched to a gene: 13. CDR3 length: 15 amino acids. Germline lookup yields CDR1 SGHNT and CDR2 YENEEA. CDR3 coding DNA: TGTGCCAGCAGCCTAACTAGCGGGGGGGCCAATTCCCTGTTCTTC. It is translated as CASSLTSGGANSLFF.

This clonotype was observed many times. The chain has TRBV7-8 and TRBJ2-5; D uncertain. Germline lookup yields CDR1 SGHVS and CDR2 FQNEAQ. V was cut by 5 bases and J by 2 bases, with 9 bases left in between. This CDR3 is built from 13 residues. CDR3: CASSASVQETQYF. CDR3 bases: TGTGCCAGCAGCGCGTCGGTACAAGAGACCCAGTACTTC.

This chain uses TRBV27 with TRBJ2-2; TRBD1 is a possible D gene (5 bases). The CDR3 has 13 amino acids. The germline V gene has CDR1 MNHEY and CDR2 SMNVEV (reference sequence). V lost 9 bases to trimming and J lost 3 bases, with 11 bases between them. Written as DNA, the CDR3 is TGTGCCAGTTCGGACACTTACACCGGGGAGCTGTTTTTT. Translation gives CASSDTYTGELFF.

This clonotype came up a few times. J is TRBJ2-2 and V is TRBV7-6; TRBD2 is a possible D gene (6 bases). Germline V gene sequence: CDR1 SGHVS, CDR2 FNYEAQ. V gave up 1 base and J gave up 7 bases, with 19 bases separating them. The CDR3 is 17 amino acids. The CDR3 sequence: CASSLVVETRGRGELFF. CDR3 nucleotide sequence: TGTGCCAGCAGCTTAGTTGTTGAGACTAGAGGTCGCGGGGAGCTGTTTTTT.

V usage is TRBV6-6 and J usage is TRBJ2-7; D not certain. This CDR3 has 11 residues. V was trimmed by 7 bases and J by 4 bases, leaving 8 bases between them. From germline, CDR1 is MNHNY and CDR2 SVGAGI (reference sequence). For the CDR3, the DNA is TGTGCCAGCATGGATTTTTACGAGCAGTACGTC. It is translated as CASMDFYEQYV.

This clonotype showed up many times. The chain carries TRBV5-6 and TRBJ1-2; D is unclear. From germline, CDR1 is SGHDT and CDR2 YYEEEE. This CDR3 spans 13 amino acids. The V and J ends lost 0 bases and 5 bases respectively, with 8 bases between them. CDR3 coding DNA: TGTGCCAGCAGCTTGGCGGGGATTTATGGCTACACCTTC. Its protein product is CASSLAGIYGYTF.

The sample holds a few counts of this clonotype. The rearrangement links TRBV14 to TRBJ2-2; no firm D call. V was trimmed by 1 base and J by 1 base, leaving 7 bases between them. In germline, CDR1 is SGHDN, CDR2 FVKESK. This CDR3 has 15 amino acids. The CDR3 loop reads CASSQAPVNTGELFF. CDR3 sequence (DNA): TGTGCCAGCAGCCAAGCCCCTGTGAACACCGGGGAGCTGTTTTTT.

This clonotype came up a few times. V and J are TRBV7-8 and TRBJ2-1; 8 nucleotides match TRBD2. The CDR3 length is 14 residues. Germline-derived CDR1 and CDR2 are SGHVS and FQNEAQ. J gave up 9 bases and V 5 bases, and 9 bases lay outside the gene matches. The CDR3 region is CASSLPGGEVEQFF. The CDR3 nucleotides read TGTGCCAGCAGCCTCCCGGGAGGGGAGGTTGAGCAGTTCTTC.

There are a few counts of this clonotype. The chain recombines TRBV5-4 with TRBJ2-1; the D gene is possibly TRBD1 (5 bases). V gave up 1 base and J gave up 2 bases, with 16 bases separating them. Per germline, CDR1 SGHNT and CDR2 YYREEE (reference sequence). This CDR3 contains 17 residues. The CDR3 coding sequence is TGTGCCAGCAGCTTGCGAAGGGGCCTTTATACCTACAATGAGCAGTTCTTC. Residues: CASSLRRGLYTYNEQFF.

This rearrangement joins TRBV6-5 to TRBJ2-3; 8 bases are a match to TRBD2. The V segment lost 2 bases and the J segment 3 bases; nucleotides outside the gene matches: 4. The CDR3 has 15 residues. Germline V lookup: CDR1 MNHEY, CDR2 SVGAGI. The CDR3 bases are TGTGCCAGCAGTTACGACGGGGGGGGGACAGATACGCAGTATTTT. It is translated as CASSYDGGGTDTQYF.

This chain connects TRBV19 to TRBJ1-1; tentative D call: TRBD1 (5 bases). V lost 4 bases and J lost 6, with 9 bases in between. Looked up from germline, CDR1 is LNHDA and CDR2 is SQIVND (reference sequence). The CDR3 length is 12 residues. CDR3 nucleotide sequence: TGTGCCAGTAGTACAGGAGGGGCTGAAGCTTTCTTT. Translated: CASSTGGAEAFF.

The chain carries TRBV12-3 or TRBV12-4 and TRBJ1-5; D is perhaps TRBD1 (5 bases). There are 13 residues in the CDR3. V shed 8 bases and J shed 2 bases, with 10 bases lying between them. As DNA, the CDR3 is TGTGCCAGCGGAGCCAGGGGCAATCAGCCCCAGCATTTT. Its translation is CASGARGNQPQHF.

DNA of the CDR3: TGTGCCAGCAGTTTAGCGGATGAAGGTCCCTACGAGCAGTACGTC. Translating it yields CASSLADEGPYEQYV. The chain employs TRBV12-3 or TRBV12-4 and TRBJ2-7; no definite D call. The CDR3 is 15 amino acids. With 0 bases removed from V and 2 bases from J, the gap between germline ends came to 11 bases.

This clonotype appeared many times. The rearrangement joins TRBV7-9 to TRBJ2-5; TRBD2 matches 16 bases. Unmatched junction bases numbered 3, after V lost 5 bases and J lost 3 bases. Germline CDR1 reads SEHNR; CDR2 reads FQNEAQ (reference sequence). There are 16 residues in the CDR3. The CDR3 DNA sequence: TGTGCCAGCAGCCACGGGACTAGCGGGAGGGAAGAGACCCAGTACTTC. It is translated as CASSHGTSGREETQYF.

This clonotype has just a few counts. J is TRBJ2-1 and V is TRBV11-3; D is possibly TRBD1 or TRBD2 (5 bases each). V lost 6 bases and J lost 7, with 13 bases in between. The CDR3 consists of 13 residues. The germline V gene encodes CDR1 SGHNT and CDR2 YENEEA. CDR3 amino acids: CASSSGTTNEQFF. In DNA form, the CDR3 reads TGTGCCAGCAGTTCCGGGACCACTAATGAGCAGTTCTTC.

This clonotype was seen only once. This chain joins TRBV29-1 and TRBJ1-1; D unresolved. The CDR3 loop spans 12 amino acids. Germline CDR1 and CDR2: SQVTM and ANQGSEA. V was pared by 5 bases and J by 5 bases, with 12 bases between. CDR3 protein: CSVCPMGTEAFF. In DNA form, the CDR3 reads TGCAGCGTTTGTCCTATGGGGACTGAAGCTTTCTTT.

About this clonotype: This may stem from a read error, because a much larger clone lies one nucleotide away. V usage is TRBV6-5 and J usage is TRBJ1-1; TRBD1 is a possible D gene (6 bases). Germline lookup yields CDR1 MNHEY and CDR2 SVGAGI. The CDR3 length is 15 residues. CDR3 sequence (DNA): TGTGCCAGCCACGGGGCGGCATATGGGGACACTGAAGCTTTGTTT. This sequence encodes CASHGAAYGDTEALF.

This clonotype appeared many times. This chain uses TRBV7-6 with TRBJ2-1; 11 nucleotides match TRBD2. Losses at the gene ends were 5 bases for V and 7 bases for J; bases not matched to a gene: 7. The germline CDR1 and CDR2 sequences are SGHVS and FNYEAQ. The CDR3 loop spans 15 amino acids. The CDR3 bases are TGTGCCAGCAGCAGACTAGCGGGGACGTCAAATGAGCAGTTCTTC. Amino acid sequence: CASSRLAGTSNEQFF. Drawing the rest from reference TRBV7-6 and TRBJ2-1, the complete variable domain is GAGVSQSPRYKVTKRGQDVALRCDPISGHVSLYWYRQALGQGPEFLTYFNYEAQQDKSGLPNDRFSAERPEGSISTLTIQRTEQRDSAMYRCASSRLAGTSNEQFFGPGTRLTVL.

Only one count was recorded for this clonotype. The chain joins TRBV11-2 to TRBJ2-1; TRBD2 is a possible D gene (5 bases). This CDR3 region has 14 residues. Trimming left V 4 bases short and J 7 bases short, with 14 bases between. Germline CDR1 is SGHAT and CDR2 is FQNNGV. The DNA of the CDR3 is TGTGCCAGCAGCTCCAAACTAGTCTTGAATGAGCAGTTCTTC. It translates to CASSSKLVLNEQFF.

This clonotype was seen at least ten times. CDR3 sequence reads: CASSTQWGRDTGELFF. The CDR3 nucleotides read TGTGCCAGCAGCACCCAATGGGGGCGGGACACCGGGGAGCTGTTTTTT. V and J are TRBV7-2 and TRBJ2-2; D perhaps matches TRBD1 (6 bases). The CDR3 runs to 16 residues. The V end lost 5 bases, the J end lost 3 bases, and 16 bases lay between the germline ends. The V gene's germline CDR1 is SGHTA and CDR2 FQGNSA.